A selection of T cell receptor beta chains follows, all from one sample in a study of CD8 T cells in ankylosing spondylitis. MiXCR was run by TCRdb on the 5' RACE reads, yielding one entry per CDR3 protein. The sample gives about 120,000 distinct CDR3 sequences, roughly an eighth of which show up once; 2.5% to 3.5% is in the top ten. What was sequenced was blood, either unsorted or a sorted T cell fraction (not recorded which). The receptors come from a female donor with ankylosing spondylitis or in good health (not recorded which). Both conserved end residues are part of each CDR3. Each record gives: clone size, D gene, J gene, V gene, CDR3 DNA, CDR3 protein. D genes are given only for firm matches. Expanded clones are given a class, and other clones once, few, many or no size at all.

many,.,TRBJ2-7,TRBV12-3/TRBV12-4,TGTGCCAGCAGTTTGGAGGGGACACGAGAGCAGTACTTC,CASSLEGTREQYF
few,.,TRBJ1-4,TRBV6-1,TGTGCCAGCAGTGAAGCGGCGGGACACTCGGGGGTGGGAAAACTGTTTTTT,CASSEAAGHSGVGKLFF
many,.,TRBJ1-1,TRBV7-9,TGTGCCAGCAGCTCCACGAACAGGGTCCACCGACAAGCTTTCTTT,CASSSTNRVHRQAFF
once,TRBD1,TRBJ1-4,TRBV18,TGTGCCAGCTCACCATCGCTCCGGGACAGGGAGGAAAAACTGTTTTTT,CASSPSLRDREEKLFF
.,.,TRBJ2-5,TRBV12-3/TRBV12-4,TGTGCCAGCAGTACCAGTGAGACCCAGTACTTC,CASSTSETQYF
few,TRBD1,TRBJ1-6,TRBV5-1,TGCGCCAGCAGCTTGGGGGCAGGGGGCTCCCATAATTCACCCCTCCACTTT,CASSLGAGGSHNSPLHF
.,TRBD1,TRBJ2-1,TRBV10-3,TGTGCCAACGCCCTAGACAGGGGATTTGACAATGAGCAGTTCTTC,CANALDRGFDNEQFF
.,TRBD1,TRBJ1-2,TRBV12-3/TRBV12-4,TGTGCCAGCAGTTCCGCCACTATGACAGGGAACTATGGCTACACCTTC,CASSSATMTGNYGYTF
many,TRBD2,TRBJ2-7,TRBV4-1,TGCGCCAGCAGCCAAGACTTCCTAGCGGTCTACGAGCAGTACTTC,CASSQDFLAVYEQYF
medium-sized,.,TRBJ1-1,TRBV28,TGTGCCAGCAGGTCCTTGAACACTGAAGCTTTCTTT,CASRSLNTEAFF